This T cell receptor beta chain was obtained from a study of T cell responses to AZD1222 COVID-19 vaccine. The study, taken as a whole, reports: As reported, nearly half of all spike-specific TCRs target variant regions that are unmutated. Only five or six AZD1222 recipients tested seropositive at baseline. In all cases, repertoires were sampled only after the peak T cell response.

To note about this clone: The antigen is not known.

Trimming left V 7 bases short and J 2 bases short, with 11 bases between. Germline loops: CDR1 SNHLY, CDR2 FYNNEI. The CDR3 runs 13 residues. Produced via immunoSEQ multiplex PCR; TCRdb's table is partial and in-frame only. The sample holds under 40,000 clones, approximately 91% seen once. The TCR was taken from an adult in good health. This specimen consisted of peripheral blood, obtained on day 0 of AZD1222 vaccination. J is TRBJ2-5 and V is TRBV2; D is possibly TRBD2 (5 bases). The CDR3 coding sequence is TGTGCCAGCATCCGGGAACAGCAAGAGACCCAGTACTTC. Translated, it gives CASIREQQETQYF.